These 18 T cell receptor beta chains were all obtained from the same sample, sequenced in a study of blood T cell repertoires in COVID-19 (dated by TCRdb to 2018 to 2021). The protocol used for the library was the immunoSEQ multiplex PCR assay. Imported from immuneACCESS, the table was reduced by TCRdb to in-frame sequences with V and J called. These copies leave out some clones; in studies compared against another copy, an unresolved V gene accounts for under half, and the cause of the remainder is not known. A total of some 54,000 clones appear in this sample, about 90% of them only once. The ten largest clonotypes hold roughly 2.4% of the sample. Sequenced sample: peripheral blood. The origin of the receptors is a man in his sixties with acute or convalescent COVID-19.

V usage is TRBV5-1 and J usage is TRBJ2-3, with 7 bases lining up with TRBD2. The length of the CDR3 is 15 residues. The germline V gene has CDR1 SGHRS and CDR2 YFSETQ. The junction had 9 bases not matched to a gene; V was cut back by 4 bases and J by 4 bases. The DNA for the CDR3 is TGCGCCAGCAGCGCCATAGCGGGTGGGGCAGATACGCAGTATTTT. Its protein is CASSAIAGGADTQYF.

The gene calls are TRBV10-2 and TRBJ2-7, with a tentative D call TRBD1 (5 bases). The CDR3 totals 12 residues. The V gene lost 2 bases and the J gene lost 6 bases, with 8 bases spanning the gap. The germline V gene has CDR1 WSHSY and CDR2 SAAADI. This chain's CDR3 is CASSEQGFEQYF. The CDR3 DNA follows: TGCGCCAGCAGTGAGCAGGGATTCGAGCAGTACTTC.

The rearrangement uses TRBV7-9 and TRBJ1-2; tentatively, D is TRBD1 (6 bases). Germline V gives CDR1 SEHNR, CDR2 FQNEAQ (reference sequence). The ends were cut back, 6 bases at V and 8 bases at J, with 16 bases in the middle. CDR3 size: 13 residues. The CDR3 protein is CASRDRIREGYTF. The CDR3 nucleotides read TGTGCCAGCAGGGACAGAATCCGGGAAGGCTACACCTTC.

This chain connects TRBV18 to TRBJ2-3; 7 nucleotides line up with TRBD2. CDR1 and CDR2 from the germline V gene are KGHSH and LQKENI. This CDR3 has 16 amino acids. V lost 5 bases, J lost 1 base, and 9 bases stayed unmatched. This CDR3 reads CASSSRAGAGTDTQYF. The CDR3 DNA reads as TGTGCCAGCTCATCGAGGGCGGGAGCAGGCACAGATACGCAGTATTTT.

The chain carries TRBV7-2 and TRBJ2-2; the D gene is possibly TRBD1 (6 bases). Trimming removed 1 base at V and 5 bases at J, with 14 bases between. Germline lookup yields CDR1 SGHTA and CDR2 FQGNSA. The CDR3 runs to 16 residues. This CDR3 is CASSLGQGPRTGELFF. CDR3 sequence (DNA): TGTGCCAGCAGCTTAGGGCAGGGGCCGAGGACCGGGGAGCTGTTTTTT.

This sequence joins TRBV4-1 and TRBJ1-5; a possible D gene is TRBD1 (5 bases). The length of the CDR3 is 14 residues. Germline V gene lookup returns CDR1 MGHRA and CDR2 YSYEKL. The ends were cut back, 1 base at V and 3 bases at J, with 7 bases in the middle. The CDR3 sequence is CASSQGGSNQPQHF. The CDR3 coding sequence is TGCGCCAGCAGCCAAGGGGGCTCCAATCAGCCCCAGCATTTT.

J is TRBJ2-2 and V is TRBV10-3; the match to TRBD2 covers 10 bases. V was clipped by 3 bases and J by 3 bases; unmatched bases: 1. Germline V gene data show CDR1 as ENHRY and CDR2 as SYGVKD. The CDR3 contains 15 residues. In DNA, the CDR3 is TGTGCCATCAGTGATGGGACTAGCGACACCGGGGAGCTGTTTTTT. Protein product: CAISDGTSDTGELFF.

This clone occurred once. An end of the junction differs from the germline gene, which may be a read error. CDR3 DNA sequence: TGTGCCAGCAGCTTTCGACTAGCCCTCCACTTC. It specifies CASSFRLALHF. The chain uses TRBV7-9 and TRBJ2-5, with 7 bases matching TRBD2. Germline CDR1 is SEHNR and CDR2 is FQNEAQ (reference sequence). The CDR3 runs to 11 residues.

The gene calls are TRBV6-6 and TRBJ2-3; possible D gene TRBD1, 7 bases. In germline, CDR1 is MNHNY, CDR2 SVGAGI (reference sequence). V gave up 2 bases and J gave up 3 bases, with 12 bases separating them. The CDR3 loop spans 15 amino acids. This chain's CDR3 is CASSYHPGGTDTQYF. The DNA of the CDR3 is TGTGCCAGCAGTTACCATCCAGGGGGGACAGATACGCAGTATTTT.

The chain combines TRBV4-2 with TRBJ2-2; 9 bases agree with TRBD1. The CDR3 length is 16 residues. V lost 7 bases to trimming and J lost 1 base; unmatched junction nucleotides: 7. Germline V gene lookup returns CDR1 LGHNA and CDR2 YNFKEQ. The CDR3 spells CASTLGQGENTGELFF. Here the CDR3 DNA reads TGTGCCAGCACCCTGGGACAGGGAGAGAACACCGGGGAGCTGTTTTTT.

The chain joins TRBV10-3 to TRBJ2-3, with 14 bases identical to TRBD2. Germline CDR1 and CDR2: ENHRY and SYGVKD. The ends lost 5 bases at V and 5 bases at J; junction bases unmatched: 6. This CDR3 spans 16 amino acids. The CDR3 sequence: CAISPGLAGGVDTQYF. In DNA form, the CDR3 reads TGTGCCATCAGTCCTGGACTAGCGGGAGGTGTAGATACGCAGTATTTT.

The rearrangement uses TRBV11-2 and TRBJ1-4; D is uncertain. The CDR3 length is 16 residues. The germline gives CDR1 SGHAT, CDR2 FQNNGV. The germline V and J ends were trimmed by 1 base and 4 bases, with 13 bases remaining between them. As DNA, the CDR3 is TGTGCCAGCAGCTTAGTTCGCGGCCGAGGTAATGAAAAACTGTTTTTT. Translating it yields CASSLVRGRGNEKLFF.

The rearrangement uses TRBV7-9 and TRBJ1-2; the match to TRBD1 covers 8 bases. J was trimmed by 6 bases and V by 1 base; bases with no gene match: 10. This CDR3 is 16 amino acids long. In germline, CDR1 is SEHNR, CDR2 FQNEAQ (reference sequence). The CDR3 loop reads CASSLGAGTGGDGYTF. The CDR3 DNA reads TGTGCCAGCAGCTTAGGCGCCGGGACAGGTGGGGATGGCTACACCTTC.

The chain employs TRBV7-6 and TRBJ2-1, with TRBD2 identical over 8 bases. Looked up from germline, CDR1 is SGHVS and CDR2 is FNYEAQ. J was trimmed by 3 bases and V by 2 bases; bases with no gene match: 9. This CDR3 has 17 amino acids. The CDR3 protein is CASSLPRLASLYNEQFF. CDR3 in DNA: TGTGCCAGCAGCTTACCGAGACTAGCGTCCCTCTACAATGAGCAGTTCTTC.

The CDR3 loop reads CATSEGGQDEQYF. The CDR3 DNA follows: TGTGCCACCAGTGAGGGTGGACAGGACGAGCAGTACTTC. The V call is TRBV24-1, the J call TRBJ2-7; 7 bases fit TRBD1. This CDR3 is built from 13 residues. Trimming took 4 bases from V and 5 from J; bases not matched to a gene: 4. CDR1 is KGHDR and CDR2 is SFDVKD in the germline V gene.

The genes are TRBV28 and TRBJ1-1; perhaps TRBD1 as D (6 bases). From germline, CDR1 is MDHEN and CDR2 SYDVKM. CDR3 length: 15 amino acids. The germline V and J ends were trimmed by 6 bases and 0 bases, with 14 bases remaining between them. The chain's CDR3 is CASSQGTFLNTEAFF. The CDR3 nucleotides are TGTGCCAGCAGCCAGGGGACGTTCCTGAACACTGAAGCTTTCTTT.

CDR3 nucleotide sequence: TGTGCCAGCAGCCCTCTCTCAGGGCGCCATGAGCAGTTCTTC. Translated: CASSPLSGRHEQFF. The gene calls are TRBV7-9 and TRBJ2-1; a weak D match, TRBD1 (5 bases). V shed 5 bases and J shed 8 bases, with 16 bases lying between them. This CDR3 is 14 amino acids long. From germline, CDR1 is SEHNR and CDR2 FQNEAQ (reference sequence).

Written as DNA, the CDR3 is TGTGCCAGCAGTGACAGTCTCTACGAGCAGTACTTC. It codes for CASSDSLYEQYF. The chain couples TRBV28 to TRBJ2-7, with D maybe TRBD1 (5 bases). The CDR3 spans 12 residues. Germline V lookup: CDR1 MDHEN, CDR2 SYDVKM. V lost 5 bases and J lost 3, with 8 bases in between.